The following is a T cell receptor beta chain sequence with its context. Its cognate antigen is unknown. Elective cesarean births at about 35-41 weeks, without labor or membrane rupture, supplied the cord blood. This entry comes from a study of naive CD8 T cells in extremely preterm neonates. General study results and limits: Preterm neonates shared more CDR3 nucleotide sequences (approximately 2.5%) than older groups. Preterm neonate repertoires were significantly less rich by iChao1 than others.

Using immunoSEQ multiplex PCR, the repertoire was profiled, and TCRdb retains in-frame clones only, with some absent. Here the sample spans about 4,900 clones, about 97% being singletons. The receptor's source is a newborn in good health. The specimen sequenced was naive CD8+ T cells from cord blood.

Here the CDR3 reads CASSVWENANTGELFF. The CDR3 DNA sequence: TGTGCCAGCAGCGTATGGGAGAATGCGAACACCGGGGAGCTGTTTTTT. V is TRBV9 and J is TRBJ2-2, with D perhaps matching TRBD2 (5 bases). This CDR3 has 16 residues. Germline CDR1 reads SGDLS; CDR2 reads YYNGEE. Trimming took 1 base from V and 0 from J, leaving 10 bases between them. Filled out from reference TRBV9 and TRBJ2-2, the complete variable domain reads DSGVTQTPKHLITATGQRVTLRCSPRSGDLSVYWYQQSLDQGLQFLIQYYNGEERAKGNILERFSAQQFPDLHSELNLSSLELGDSALYFCASSVWENANTGELFFGEGSRLTVL.